These 11 T cell receptor beta chains were all obtained from the same sample, sequenced in a study of blood T cell repertoires in COVID-19. Profiling relied on immunoSEQ multiplex PCR, and the TCRdb table lists in-frame clones only, not all of them. There are about 480,000 clones in the sample; approximately 90% occur only once, and 1.8% lies in the top ten. The sequencing input was PBMCs or T cells enriched from blood (not recorded which). The receptors derive from a woman in her thirties or forties who had recovered from COVID-19.

This sequence joins TRBV18 and TRBJ1-1; 7 bases map to TRBD1. Germline values: CDR1 KGHSH, CDR2 LQKENI. V lost 8 bases, J lost 3 bases, and 6 bases stayed unmatched. The CDR3 is 13 residues long. The chain's CDR3 is CASAPQGDTEAFF. In nucleotides, the CDR3 is TGTGCCAGCGCGCCCCAGGGGGACACTGAAGCTTTCTTT.

The rearrangement joins TRBV5-4 to TRBJ2-7; TRBD2 matches at 9 bases. The CDR3 is made up of 14 amino acids. Germline-derived CDR1 and CDR2 are SGHNT and YYREEE (reference sequence). Germline trimming cut 3 bases from V and 5 bases from J; bases unmatched to any gene: 6. This chain's CDR3 is CASSWTSATHEQYF. CDR3 bases: TGTGCCAGCAGCTGGACTAGCGCTACGCACGAGCAGTACTTC.

This chain joins TRBV6-2 or TRBV6-3 and TRBJ1-5; weak D call: TRBD1 (5 bases). The V end was cut by 2 bases, the J end by 7 bases, with 9 bases between. Germline V gives CDR1 MNHEY, CDR2 SVGEGT. This CDR3 has 13 amino acids. The CDR3 nucleotides read TGTGCCAGCAGTTACGTGCAGGGCCAGCCCCAGCATTTT. Its translation: CASSYVQGQPQHF.

This chain connects TRBV6-2 or TRBV6-3 to TRBJ1-2; D call uncertain. The length of the CDR3 is 14 residues. V lost 2 bases to trimming and J lost 8 bases, with 15 bases between them. Germline CDR1 is MNHEY and CDR2 is SVGEGT. The CDR3 spells CASSYLASAGGYTF. The CDR3 DNA is TGTGCCAGCAGTTACCTTGCTAGCGCCGGGGGCTACACCTTC.

This chain links TRBV20-1 with TRBJ2-1; 7 bases match TRBD2. CDR1 DFQATT and CDR2 SNEGSKA come from the germline V gene (reference sequence). The CDR3 has 14 amino acids. V shed 3 bases and J 2 bases; nucleotides not matched to a gene: 4. The CDR3 DNA is TGCAGTGCTAGTGCGGGAGTACCCTACAATGAGCAGTTCTTC. Protein: CSASAGVPYNEQFF.

This chain joins TRBV4-1 and TRBJ2-2; D uncertain. Trimming left V 8 bases short and J 6 bases short, with 10 bases between. In germline, CDR1 is MGHRA, CDR2 YSYEKL. This CDR3 has 12 amino acids. In DNA form, the CDR3 reads TGCGCCAGCGCAACTAATGCCGGGGAGCTGTTTTTT. This sequence encodes CASATNAGELFF.

This chain connects TRBV2 to TRBJ2-1; 10 positions match TRBD2. This CDR3 has 13 residues. Germline lookup yields CDR1 SNHLY and CDR2 FYNNEI. J was trimmed by 8 bases and V by 7 bases; bases with no gene match: 5. CDR3 DNA: TGTGCCAGCATCATGACTAGCGGGTATGAGCAGTTCTTC. Its translation: CASIMTSGYEQFF.

The chain uses TRBV10-3 and TRBJ1-1; a weak D match, TRBD1 (5 bases). V was trimmed by 10 bases and J by 6 bases, leaving 18 bases between them. The CDR3 runs 13 residues. Germline CDR1 ENHRY, CDR2 SYGVKD. CDR3 region: CATKLGGVSEAFF. CDR3 DNA: TGTGCCACCAAGCTTGGGGGGGTTTCTGAAGCTTTCTTT.

The V and J genes are TRBV24-1 and TRBJ2-3; TRBD2 matches 10 bases. Losses at the gene ends were 4 bases for V and 6 bases for J; bases not matched to a gene: 6. The CDR3 is 15 residues long. Germline CDR1 reads KGHDR; CDR2 reads SFDVKD. CDR3 DNA: TGTGCCACCAGTGACCCTAGCGGGAGCGGTGATACGCAGTATTTT. This sequence encodes CATSDPSGSGDTQYF.

The V gene is TRBV10-3, the J gene TRBJ2-7; TRBD1 agrees at 10 bases. Trimming removed 0 bases from V and 9 bases from J; junction bases left unmatched: 5. The CDR3 is 14 amino acids. Looked up from germline, CDR1 is ENHRY and CDR2 is SYGVKD. The CDR3 here is CAISESTGGGGQYF. DNA for the CDR3: TGTGCCATCAGTGAGTCGACAGGGGGCGGAGGGCAGTACTTC.

The gene calls are TRBV15 and TRBJ1-1, with 9 bases identical to TRBD1. The CDR3 extends over 17 amino acids. Germline trimming cut 6 bases from V and 3 bases from J; bases unmatched to any gene: 14. Looked up from germline, CDR1 is LNHNV and CDR2 is YYDKDF (reference sequence). CDR3 sequence: CATRLGQGVGTYTEAFF. The DNA of the CDR3 is TGTGCCACCAGATTGGGACAGGGAGTTGGGACGTACACTGAAGCTTTCTTT.